The 7 T cell receptor beta chains presented below share a single source sample, sequenced in a study of early T cells in non-severe SARS-CoV-2 infection. One entry per CDR3 protein results from TCRdb running MiXCR on the 5' RACE reads. Of approximately 27,000 distinct CDR3 sequences in the sample, approximately 5% are singletons; the top ten hold 5% to 5.5%. The sequenced material came from whole blood. All receptors come from an adult who was a healthcare worker with PCR-confirmed SARS-CoV-2 infection or an uninfected control (not recorded which).

The genes are TRBV2 and TRBJ1-2; 7 positions agree with TRBD1. V shed 6 bases and J 10 bases; nucleotides not matched to a gene: 5. Germline V gives CDR1 SNHLY, CDR2 FYNNEI. The CDR3 runs to 11 residues. The CDR3 nucleotides are TGTGCCAGCAGGACCGGGACAGCCTACACCTTC. It specifies CASRTGTAYTF.

There are many counts of this clonotype. This chain joins TRBV20-1 and TRBJ2-7; tentative D call: TRBD2 (6 bases). CDR3 size: 15 residues. V was clipped by 1 base and J by 2 bases, with 15 bases between them. Germline V lookup: CDR1 DFQATT, CDR2 SNEGSKA (reference sequence). The CDR3 here is CSARVVRGTPYEQYF. The CDR3 nucleotides read TGCAGTGCTAGAGTGGTCCGGGGGACCCCCTACGAGCAGTACTTC.

This clonotype was counted many times. The V call is TRBV7-9, the J call TRBJ2-6; 8 nucleotides align to TRBD1. The germline V gene has CDR1 SEHNR and CDR2 FQNEAQ (reference sequence). This CDR3 is 16 amino acids long. V was pared by 11 bases and J by 0 bases, with 9 bases of the junction left unmatched. CDR3 in amino acids: CAGRTGMSSGANVLTF. The DNA for the CDR3 is TGTGCCGGAAGGACAGGGATGAGCTCTGGGGCCAACGTCCTGACTTTC. The whole variable domain, filled in from reference TRBV7-9 and TRBJ2-6, reads DTGVSQNPRHKITKRGQNVTFRCDPISEHNRLYWYRQTLGQGPEFLTYFQNEAQLEKSRLLSDRFSAERPKGSFSTLEIQRTEQGDSAMYLCAGRTGMSSGANVLTFGAGSRLTVL.

Many counts were recorded for this clonotype. This chain uses TRBV11-2 with TRBJ2-3; D uncertain. Trimming stripped 4 bases from V and 8 bases from J, with 13 bases between. The CDR3 extends over 13 amino acids. CDR1 SGHAT and CDR2 FQNNGV come from the germline V gene. CDR3 protein: CASSSPRRVTQYF. The CDR3 nucleotides are TGTGCCAGCAGCTCCCCAAGGCGAGTTACGCAGTATTTT.

This clonotype was recorded many times. The chain's CDR3 is CASTNGRSGANVLTF. The CDR3 nucleotides are TGTGCCAGCACGAACGGTCGCTCTGGGGCCAACGTCCTGACTTTC. J is TRBJ2-6 and V is TRBV6-6; D is unresolved. Trimming cost V 7 bases and J 0 bases, with 10 bases left between them. The germline V gene encodes CDR1 MNHNY and CDR2 SVGAGI (reference sequence). The CDR3 is 15 residues long.

This clonotype was observed at least ten times. The chain employs TRBV11-1 and TRBJ2-2; possibly TRBD2 for D (7 bases). Between the trimmed V and J ends, which lost 5 bases and 2 bases, there was a span of 15 bases. Per the germline V gene, CDR1 is SGHAT and CDR2 is FQDESV (reference sequence). The CDR3 totals 16 residues. This CDR3 reads CASSAAGAKNTGELFF. CDR3 in DNA: TGTGCCAGCAGCGCTGCGGGGGCCAAAAACACCGGGGAGCTGTTTTTT.

This clonotype occurred many times. V usage is TRBV11-2 and J usage is TRBJ2-3; 8 positions agree with TRBD2. The CDR3 contains 15 residues. V trimming: 1 base; J trimming: 4 bases; junction bases outside the gene matches: 4. CDR1 and CDR2 (germline): SGHAT, FQNNGV. The CDR3 region is CASSLGAGASDTQYF. In nucleotides, the CDR3 is TGTGCCAGCAGCTTAGGAGCGGGGGCTTCAGATACGCAGTATTTT.